The subject of this entry is one TCR beta chain. Its antigen remains unidentified. This entry is derived from a study of cytomegalovirus exposure and HLA in healthy donors. Overall study: The Caucasian-associated ancestry cluster contained 81% of the approximately 390 genotyped donors. General study points: There was a cluster of highly shared sequence variants that was likely a sequencing artifact. Some V segments, TRBV6-2 and TRBV6-3 among them, were indistinguishable and were therefore excluded. Immune exposure information comprised only CMV serostatus.

This PCR relied on a set of 60 Vbeta primers and 13 Jbeta primers. Method: immunoSEQ multiplex PCR; TCRdb's copy keeps in-frame clones and lacks some. The repertoire table contains about 41,000 clones. The V and J ends lost 11 bases and 2 bases, in that order; junction bases with no gene match: 8. In germline, CDR1 is MNHEY, CDR2 SVGAGI. The CDR3 runs to 13 residues. The material sequenced was PBMCs. This chain uses TRBV6-5 with TRBJ2-7; 8 bases fit TRBD2. The sequence derives from a man in his thirties or forties in good health and CMV-seronegative. CDR3 residues: CACQRGSAYEQYF. The DNA of the CDR3 is TGTGCCTGCCAGCGGGGGTCTGCCTACGAGCAGTACTTC.